These T cell receptor beta chains were read from a single sample in a study of vaccination effects on CD4 cells after COVID-19. These receptors' antigens are unknown. Measured with immunoSEQ multiplex PCR; TCRdb has only the in-frame clones, and not every one. The table shows more than 55,000 clones, with 78% occurring only once. The sample here was CD4+ T cells from PBMCs cultured without peptide, taken after COVID-19 vaccination. Every receptor here comes from a human donor who received a COVID-19 vaccine. Both conserved end residues are part of each CDR3. The order of the fields is clone size, J gene, V gene, D gene, CDR3 DNA, CDR3 protein. D genes are given only for firm matches. Clone size appears in some rows only: once, few, many, or a class for an expanded clone.

clone size: -
J gene: TRBJ2-7
V gene: TRBV28
D gene: -
CDR3 DNA: TGTGCCAGCAGTTTTTTGGGTTACGAGCAGTACTTC
CDR3 protein: CASSFLGYEQYF

clone size: -
J gene: TRBJ1-1
V gene: TRBV6-5
D gene: TRBD1
CDR3 DNA: TGTGCCAGCATCCCCGGGACAGGGAACACTGAAGCTTTCTTT
CDR3 protein: CASIPGTGNTEAFF

clone size: -
J gene: TRBJ2-1
V gene: TRBV29-1
D gene: TRBD1
CDR3 DNA: TGCAGCGTTGTAAGACAGGGACAGGAGCAGTTCTTC
CDR3 protein: CSVVRQGQEQFF

clone size: -
J gene: TRBJ2-1
V gene: TRBV3-1/TRBV3-2
D gene: TRBD1
CDR3 DNA: TGTGCCAGCAGCCACTCGGTGGCAGGGGGTGACAATGAGCAGTTCTTC
CDR3 protein: CASSHSVAGGDNEQFF

clone size: -
J gene: TRBJ1-5
V gene: TRBV19
D gene: TRBD1
CDR3 DNA: TGTGCCAGTAAGGACAGGGGTAATCAGCCCCAGCATTTT
CDR3 protein: CASKDRGNQPQHF

clone size: once
J gene: TRBJ1-5
V gene: TRBV7-2
D gene: -
CDR3 DNA: TGTGCCAGCAGCCCTCGAGGGGGGGGGAAGCCCCAGCATTTT
CDR3 protein: CASSPRGGGKPQHF

clone size: -
J gene: TRBJ2-5
V gene: TRBV5-4
D gene: -
CDR3 DNA: TGTGCCAGCAGCCGAACTACCGAGACCCAGTACTTC
CDR3 protein: CASSRTTETQYF

clone size: -
J gene: TRBJ2-5
V gene: TRBV9
D gene: TRBD2
CDR3 DNA: TGTGCCAGCAGCGTAGGGGCGGGGGGCCCCATAGAGACCCAGTACTTC
CDR3 protein: CASSVGAGGPIETQYF

clone size: -
J gene: TRBJ1-6
V gene: TRBV6-2/TRBV6-3
D gene: -
CDR3 DNA: TGTGCCAGCAGCTCGGTCGGGGGATCGGCACCCCTCCACTTT
CDR3 protein: CASSSVGGSAPLHF

clone size: -
J gene: TRBJ1-2
V gene: TRBV7-2
D gene: -
CDR3 DNA: TGTGCCAGCAGCTTAGCGAGCGGCAACCTCTATGGCTACACCTTC
CDR3 protein: CASSLASGNLYGYTF

clone size: -
J gene: TRBJ2-1
V gene: TRBV2
D gene: TRBD2
CDR3 DNA: TGTGCCAGCAGTGAAGTGGCGGGGGGGTTCAATGAGCAGTTCTTC
CDR3 protein: CASSEVAGGFNEQFF

clone size: few
J gene: TRBJ1-5
V gene: TRBV2
D gene: TRBD1
CDR3 DNA: TGTGCCAGCAGCCGGACAGGCAGCAATCAGCCCCAGCATTTT
CDR3 protein: CASSRTGSNQPQHF

clone size: -
J gene: TRBJ2-2
V gene: TRBV20-1
D gene: -
CDR3 DNA: TGCAGTGCTAGTAGGTCAGGGTACCGAACGAACACCGGGGAGCTGTTTTTT
CDR3 protein: CSASRSGYRTNTGELFF

clone size: few
J gene: TRBJ1-4
V gene: TRBV2
D gene: TRBD1
CDR3 DNA: TGTGCCAGCAGTGAACGCCAGGGGGGTGAAAAACTGTTTTTT
CDR3 protein: CASSERQGGEKLFF

clone size: -
J gene: TRBJ2-7
V gene: TRBV6-1
D gene: -
CDR3 DNA: TGTGCCAGCAGTGAAGCTATTCAGGTATTCTCCTACGAGCAGTACTTC
CDR3 protein: CASSEAIQVFSYEQYF

clone size: once
J gene: TRBJ2-7
V gene: TRBV6-5
D gene: -
CDR3 DNA: TGTGCCAGCAGGCCCCCGGCGTCAAGCTCCTACGAGCAGTACTTC
CDR3 protein: CASRPPASSSYEQYF

clone size: -
J gene: TRBJ1-5
V gene: TRBV29-1
D gene: -
CDR3 DNA: TGCAGCGTTGATGAAGGGATAGGGCAGCCCCAGCATTTT
CDR3 protein: CSVDEGIGQPQHF

clone size: -
J gene: TRBJ2-3
V gene: TRBV3-1/TRBV3-2
D gene: -
CDR3 DNA: TGTGCCAGCAGCCTCCCTGGGGGGCCAGGGAGTACAGATACGCAGTATTTT
CDR3 protein: CASSLPGGPGSTDTQYF

clone size: -
J gene: TRBJ2-1
V gene: TRBV5-1
D gene: TRBD2
CDR3 DNA: TGCGCCAGCACCAGTCTAGCGGGGGGGCGAAATGAGCAGTTCTTC
CDR3 protein: CASTSLAGGRNEQFF

clone size: few
J gene: TRBJ2-1
V gene: TRBV21-1
D gene: -
CDR3 DNA: TGTGCCAGCAGCAAAGTGCTGGGCAGAGACAATGAGCAGTTCTTC
CDR3 protein: CASSKVLGRDNEQFF

clone size: -
J gene: TRBJ1-1
V gene: TRBV30
D gene: -
CDR3 DNA: TGTGCCTGGAGTTGGTGGGGGGGAGGATTGGACACTGAAGCTTTCTTT
CDR3 protein: CAWSWWGGGLDTEAFF

clone size: -
J gene: TRBJ2-3
V gene: TRBV5-1
D gene: -
CDR3 DNA: TGCGCCAGCAGCTCCGGGGGACCTAGCACAGATACGCAGTATTTT
CDR3 protein: CASSSGGPSTDTQYF

clone size: -
J gene: TRBJ1-4
V gene: TRBV11-2
D gene: -
CDR3 DNA: TGTGCCAGCAGCCCCAGTTTGGGAGCTGATGAAAAACTGTTTTTT
CDR3 protein: CASSPSLGADEKLFF

clone size: -
J gene: TRBJ2-5
V gene: TRBV4-1
D gene: -
CDR3 DNA: TGCGCCAGCAGCCAAGAAAGTTACCAAGAGACCCAGTACTTC
CDR3 protein: CASSQESYQETQYF

clone size: -
J gene: TRBJ1-3
V gene: TRBV14
D gene: -
CDR3 DNA: TGTGCCAGCAGCCAGCCCTCATGGGGGGACGGAGGAAACACCATATATTTT
CDR3 protein: CASSQPSWGDGGNTIYF

clone size: -
J gene: TRBJ2-7
V gene: TRBV7-2
D gene: TRBD1
CDR3 DNA: TGTGCCAGCAGGTACAACAGCGACAGGGCGCCAAGTTTC
CDR3 protein: CASRYNSDRAPSF

clone size: -
J gene: TRBJ2-3
V gene: TRBV2
D gene: -
CDR3 DNA: TGTGCCAGTTGTGTCGTTGGGGGGCGTAAGGGCACAGATACGCAGTATTTT
CDR3 protein: CASCVVGGRKGTDTQYF

clone size: -
J gene: TRBJ1-2
V gene: TRBV6-2/TRBV6-3
D gene: -
CDR3 DNA: TGTGCCAGCAGCCCGGCGGACAGAAATGGCTACACCTTC
CDR3 protein: CASSPADRNGYTF

clone size: -
J gene: TRBJ1-5
V gene: TRBV6-2/TRBV6-3
D gene: TRBD1
CDR3 DNA: TGTGCCAGCAGTCGACAGGGGATTGGGCCCCAGCATTTT
CDR3 protein: CASSRQGIGPQHF

clone size: -
J gene: TRBJ1-2
V gene: TRBV6-5
D gene: TRBD1
CDR3 DNA: TGTGCCAGCAGATCCCCAGGGGGCAACGACTATGGCTACACCTTC
CDR3 protein: CASRSPGGNDYGYTF

clone size: -
J gene: TRBJ1-1
V gene: TRBV13
D gene: -
CDR3 DNA: TGTGCCAGCAGCCCAGGTCTTCGCACTGAAGCTTTCTTT
CDR3 protein: CASSPGLRTEAFF

clone size: -
J gene: TRBJ1-3
V gene: TRBV25-1
D gene: -
CDR3 DNA: TGTGCCAGCAGTGATTGGGGAAACACCATATATTTT
CDR3 protein: CASSDWGNTIYF

clone size: -
J gene: TRBJ2-1
V gene: TRBV11-1
D gene: -
CDR3 DNA: TGTGCCAGCAGCTCCGGACAGACAAATGAGCAGTTCTTC
CDR3 protein: CASSSGQTNEQFF

clone size: -
J gene: TRBJ1-5
V gene: TRBV6-6
D gene: -
CDR3 DNA: TGTGCCAGCCGGAGGGACGATCAGCCCCAGCATTTT
CDR3 protein: CASRRDDQPQHF

clone size: few
J gene: TRBJ2-3
V gene: TRBV27
D gene: -
CDR3 DNA: TGTGCCAGCAGTTTGCAGCACCCTAGCACAGATACGCAGTATTTT
CDR3 protein: CASSLQHPSTDTQYF

clone size: -
J gene: TRBJ1-5
V gene: TRBV20-1
D gene: -
CDR3 DNA: TGCAGTGCTATGATCGGGAGGTCCCAGCATTTT
CDR3 protein: CSAMIGRSQHF